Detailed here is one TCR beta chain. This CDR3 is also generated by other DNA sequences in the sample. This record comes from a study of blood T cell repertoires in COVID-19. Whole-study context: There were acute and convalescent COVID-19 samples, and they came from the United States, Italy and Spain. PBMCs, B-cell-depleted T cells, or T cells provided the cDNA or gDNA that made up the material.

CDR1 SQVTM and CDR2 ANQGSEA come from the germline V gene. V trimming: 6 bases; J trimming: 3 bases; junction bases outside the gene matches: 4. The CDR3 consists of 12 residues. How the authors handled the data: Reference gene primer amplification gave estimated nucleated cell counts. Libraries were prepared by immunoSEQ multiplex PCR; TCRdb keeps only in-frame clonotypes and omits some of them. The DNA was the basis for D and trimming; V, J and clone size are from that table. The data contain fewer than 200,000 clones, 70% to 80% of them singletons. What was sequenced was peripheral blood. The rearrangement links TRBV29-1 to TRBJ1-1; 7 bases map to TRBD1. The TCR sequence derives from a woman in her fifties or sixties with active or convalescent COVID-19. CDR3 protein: CSVGDRDTEAFF. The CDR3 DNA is TGCAGCGTCGGTGACAGGGACACTGAAGCTTTCTTT.